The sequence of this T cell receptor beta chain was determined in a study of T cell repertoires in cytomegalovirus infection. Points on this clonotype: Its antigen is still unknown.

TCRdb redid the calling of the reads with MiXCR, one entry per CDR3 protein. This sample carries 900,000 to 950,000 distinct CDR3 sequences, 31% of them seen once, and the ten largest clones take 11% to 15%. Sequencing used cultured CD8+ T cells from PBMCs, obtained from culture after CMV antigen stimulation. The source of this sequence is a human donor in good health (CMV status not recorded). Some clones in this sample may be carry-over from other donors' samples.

For the CDR3, the DNA is TGTGCCAGCAGTTTTAGCCGTGGCGGGGACACTGAAGCTTTCTTT. Amino acid sequence: CASSFSRGGDTEAFF. J is TRBJ1-1 and V is TRBV27; no definite D call. Between the trimmed V and J ends, which lost 3 bases and 3 bases, there was a span of 14 bases. This CDR3 spans 15 amino acids. Germline CDR1 reads MNHEY; CDR2 reads SMNVEV (reference sequence).